This T cell receptor beta chain was captured in a study of blood T cell repertoires in COVID-19. For the study at large: COVID-19 samples collected from the United States, Italy and Spain covered acute and convalescent phases. PBMCs, B-cell-depleted T cells, or T cells provided the cDNA or gDNA that made up the material.

The CDR3 consists of 15 residues. V shed 7 bases and J 7 bases; nucleotides not matched to a gene: 18. Germline assignment: CDR1 SQVTM and CDR2 ANQGSEA. As handled by the study authors: Amplification of reference gene primers provided the estimated nucleated cell counts. This table comes from immunoSEQ multiplex PCR, and its TCRdb copy is limited to in-frame clones, with some not included. The V and J calls and the clone size are those of that table, but D and trimming were determined from the DNA. The sample shows some 270,000 clones, 85% to 90% of them seen only once. The sequence was collected from a woman aged 40 to 50 who had recovered from COVID-19. V usage is TRBV29-1 and J usage is TRBJ1-1, with 7 bases identical to TRBD1. The sample comprised peripheral blood. The CDR3 protein is CSAKRQGLEVGEAFF. CDR3 DNA sequence: TGCAGCGCCAAGAGACAGGGTTTGGAGGTTGGTGAAGCTTTCTTT.